Presented here are 10 T cell receptor beta chains from one specimen sequenced in a study of T-cell memory formation after mild COVID-19 (dated by TCRdb to the early 2020s). The method was 5' RACE. TCRdb records Illumina NovaSeq 6000 as the sequencer. TCRdb reprocessing: public reads trimmed at Q25 with fastp, clones called with MiXCR, in-frame beta chains kept. Under each unique CDR3 protein, matching rows form one entry showing the most common genes and DNA. The sample records hundreds of thousands of distinct CDR3 sequences, over 15% of which are singletons. The ten largest clonotypes hold roughly 12% of the sample. The sequenced material came from PBMCs or a T cell subset sorted from them (not recorded which). These receptors all come from an adult woman who had mild COVID-19 (a few samples of this study predate the infection). The sample titles of this study are shuffled in the database, so cell type and time point are left out; the donor was told from shared clones.

This rearrangement joins TRBV6-5 to TRBJ1-5; a possible D gene is TRBD1 (6 bases). This CDR3 is 15 amino acids long. V shed 6 bases and J shed 0 bases, with 12 bases lying between them. Per the germline V gene, CDR1 is MNHEY and CDR2 is SVGAGI. CDR3 DNA: TGTGCCAGCAGGCGGGACAAAAATAGCAATCAGCCCCAGCATTTT. Translated: CASRRDKNSNQPQHF.

The chain is built from TRBV29-1 and TRBJ2-3; 9 positions match TRBD2. Germline loops: CDR1 SQVTM, CDR2 ANQGSEA. The J segment lost 5 bases and the V segment lost 6 bases, leaving 15 bases of the junction unmatched. CDR3 length equals 16 residues. In nucleotides, the CDR3 is TGCAGCGTCCCAACTAGCGCGGGAGGGTCTGGAGATACGCAGTATTTT. It specifies CSVPTSAGGSGDTQYF.

The CDR3 loop reads CASSFGGLAVNEQFF. The CDR3 nucleotides are TGTGCCAGCAGCTTTGGGGGACTAGCGGTAAATGAGCAGTTCTTC. The chain couples TRBV7-9 to TRBJ2-1; 11 bases map to TRBD2. V shed 3 bases, J shed 7 bases, and the junction held 5 bases outside the gene matches. The V gene's germline CDR1 is SEHNR and CDR2 FQNEAQ (reference sequence). The CDR3 sequence is 15 residues long.

V and J are TRBV6-5 and TRBJ2-7; 9 bases match TRBD1. Germline loops: CDR1 MNHEY, CDR2 SVGAGI. This CDR3 region has 15 residues. V lost 6 bases, J lost 1 base, and 7 bases stayed unmatched. DNA of the CDR3: TGTGCCAGCAGACCAGGGACAGGGACATCCTACGAGCAGTACTTC. Translation gives CASRPGTGTSYEQYF.

The chain is built from TRBV5-4 and TRBJ2-3, with TRBD1 matching 9 bases. The V gene's germline CDR1 is SGHNT and CDR2 YYREEE (reference sequence). This CDR3 has 15 residues. The V and J ends lost 4 bases and 5 bases, in that order; junction bases with no gene match: 8. DNA for the CDR3: TGTGCCAGCAGCGGGACACAGGGGGCTATAGATACGCAGTATTTT. It is translated as CASSGTQGAIDTQYF. The whole variable domain, filled in from reference TRBV5-4 and TRBJ2-3, reads ETGVTQSPTHLIKTRGQQVTLRCSSQSGHNTVSWYQQALGQGPQFIFQYYREEENGRGNFPPRFSGLQFPNYSSELNVNALELDDSALYLCASSGTQGAIDTQYFGPGTRLTVL.

The chain is built from TRBV6-5 and TRBJ1-5; weak D call: TRBD1 (6 bases). This CDR3 region has 16 residues. The germline V gene has CDR1 MNHEY and CDR2 SVGAGI. Between the trimmed V and J ends, which lost 6 bases and 10 bases, there was a span of 25 bases. The CDR3 region has the DNA TGTGCCAGCAGGCGATCTGGACAGACGTCAATCAGCCCCCAGCATTTT. Protein: CASRRSGQTSISPQHF.

This clonotype was seen only a few times. This chain links TRBV7-9 with TRBJ2-1; 8 nucleotides align to TRBD1. From germline, CDR1 is SEHNR and CDR2 FQNEAQ (reference sequence). The V gene end was trimmed by 5 bases and the J gene end by 2 bases; junction bases not matched to a gene: 20. This CDR3 is 20 amino acids long. The CDR3 loop is CASSHPRRDRSGFAYNEQFF. In DNA form, the CDR3 reads TGTGCCAGCAGCCATCCTCGCCGGGACAGGTCTGGCTTCGCCTACAATGAGCAGTTCTTC. Filled out from reference TRBV7-9 and TRBJ2-1, the complete variable domain reads DTGVSQNPRHKITKRGQNVTFRCDPISEHNRLYWYRQTLGQGPEFLTYFQNEAQLEKSRLLSDRFSAERPKGSFSTLEIQRTEQGDSAMYLCASSHPRRDRSGFAYNEQFFGPGTRLTVL.

The chain joins TRBV6-6 to TRBJ2-1, with D maybe TRBD2 (5 bases). This CDR3 is 15 amino acids long. The germline V gene encodes CDR1 MNHNY and CDR2 SVGAGI (reference sequence). Trimming took off 5 bases at V and 5 bases at J, with 16 bases between the two ends. This CDR3 is CASSSSEEANNEQFF. The CDR3 bases are TGTGCCAGCAGTAGTTCGGAGGAAGCAAACAATGAGCAGTTCTTC.

V usage is TRBV7-6 and J usage is TRBJ2-5; weak D call: TRBD2 (5 bases). The CDR3 covers 15 residues. Germline-derived CDR1 and CDR2 are SGHVS and FNYEAQ. V lost 2 bases and J 4 bases, leaving 14 bases between the germline ends. This CDR3 is CASSLSGGFRETQYF. The CDR3 nucleotides read TGTGCCAGCAGCTTAAGTGGCGGGTTCCGAGAGACCCAGTACTTC.

The genes are TRBV10-3 and TRBJ2-5; unclear D gene. Germline-derived CDR1 and CDR2 are ENHRY and SYGVKD. V dropped 0 bases and J dropped 3 bases, with 14 bases sitting between them. This CDR3 is 16 amino acids long. The DNA of the CDR3 is TGTGCCATCAGTGAGTCGACTCCCATCGCAAAAGAGACCCAGTACTTC. Translation gives CAISESTPIAKETQYF.